The T cell receptor beta chain described here comes from a study of PD-1 blockade in classical Hodgkin lymphoma. Relapse after autologous stem cell transplantation occurred in every patient, and brentuximab vedotin exposure varied. The length of the CDR3 is 15 residues. Germline V gene lookup returns CDR1 MNHEY and CDR2 SVGAGI. V lost 8 bases and J lost 0; bases outside the gene matches: 9. Produced via immunoSEQ multiplex PCR; TCRdb's table is partial and in-frame only. The sample carries over 35,000 clones, around three quarters recorded once. The chain carries TRBV6-5 and TRBJ1-1; 7 bases align to TRBD1. The TCR originated in a human donor with classical Hodgkin lymphoma. Sequenced here: peripheral blood mononuclear cells (PBMCs), sampled before the second cycle of nivolumab. In DNA, the CDR3 is TGTGCCAGCGGGCGGGACAGCCTAATGAACACTGAAGCTTTCTTT. It codes for CASGRDSLMNTEAFF.